This passage covers 28 T cell receptor beta chains from one sample sequenced in a study of OX40 agonist ivuxolimab in advanced cancers. Profiled with immunoSEQ multiplex PCR; TCRdb holds only in-frame clones, not every one. This sample has more than 50,000 clones; around 90% occur once, and the top ten carry 2%. Material: CD4+ or CD8+ T cells sorted from blood, obtained in a trial of the OX40 agonist ivuxolimab. The receptor set was obtained from an adult with an advanced solid tumor such as melanoma, head and neck, liver or kidney cancer.

This chain connects TRBV7-2 to TRBJ1-2; weak D call: TRBD1 (5 bases). Trimming removed 1 base at V and 8 bases at J, with 14 bases between. CDR1 is SGHTA, CDR2 FQGNSA, per germline. The CDR3 spans 14 residues. The CDR3, as DNA: TGTGCCAGCAGCTTAGGATCAGGGTTGGTCGGCTACACCTTC. Amino acid sequence: CASSLGSGLVGYTF.

The sample holds a few counts of this clone. The rearrangement joins TRBV28 to TRBJ1-5; TRBD1 might be the D (6 bases). Germline V gene lookup returns CDR1 MDHEN and CDR2 SYDVKM. Between the trimmed V and J ends, which lost 6 bases and 5 bases, there was a span of 17 bases. The CDR3 length is 15 residues. CDR3 sequence reads: CASRGTLVGDQPQHF. The CDR3 nucleotides are TGTGCCAGCAGGGGGACATTAGTAGGGGATCAGCCCCAGCATTTT.

This chain connects TRBV5-1 to TRBJ2-1; TRBD2 matches 7 bases. The CDR3 extends over 13 amino acids. Germline V gene sequence: CDR1 SGHRS, CDR2 YFSETQ. V was pared by 6 bases and J by 7 bases, with 7 bases of the junction left unmatched. CDR3 DNA: TGCGCCAGCACAGCTAGCGGAGGTAATGAGCAGTTCTTC. The encoded protein is CASTASGGNEQFF.

The V and J genes are TRBV2 and TRBJ1-1, with D possibly matching TRBD1 (5 bases). V lost 3 bases and J 1 base, leaving 18 bases between the germline ends. This CDR3 spans 17 amino acids. Germline values: CDR1 SNHLY, CDR2 FYNNEI. The CDR3 sequence is CASSDQNYWDGNTEAFF. The CDR3 bases are TGTGCCAGCAGTGATCAGAATTATTGGGACGGGAACACTGAAGCTTTCTTT.

J is TRBJ1-5 and V is TRBV6-1, with unresolved D. This CDR3 spans 14 amino acids. Germline V gene lookup returns CDR1 MNHNS and CDR2 SASEGT. Between the trimmed V and J ends, which lost 1 base and 0 bases, there was a span of 4 bases. CDR3 protein: CASSEGYSNQPQHF. DNA of the CDR3: TGTGCCAGCAGTGAAGGGTATAGCAATCAGCCCCAGCATTTT.

This clone was found a few times. V is TRBV9 and J is TRBJ2-5; D might be TRBD2 (6 bases). Germline V gives CDR1 SGDLS, CDR2 YYNGEE. The CDR3 is made up of 14 amino acids. V was trimmed by 2 bases and J by 4 bases, leaving 12 bases between them. The CDR3 is CASSVGGLRETQYF. The CDR3 DNA is TGTGCCAGCAGCGTGGGGGGACTGAGAGAGACCCAGTACTTC.

The gene calls are TRBV28 and TRBJ1-1; possible D gene TRBD1, 5 bases. Germline CDR1 is MDHEN and CDR2 is SYDVKM. With 10 bases removed from V and 2 bases from J, the gap between germline ends came to 17 bases. This CDR3 contains 14 residues. The CDR3 region is CATVGGTANTEAFF. CDR3 in DNA: TGTGCCACCGTGGGGGGTACGGCCAACACTGAAGCTTTCTTT.

The chain couples TRBV5-1 to TRBJ2-5; D may be TRBD1 (6 bases). The CDR3 loop spans 15 amino acids. Germline V CDR1 and CDR2: SGHRS, YFSETQ. Deletions cut 2 bases from V and 1 base from J, with 12 bases between. The CDR3 here is CASSLRDIVQETQYF. The CDR3 DNA sequence: TGCGCCAGCAGCTTACGGGACATCGTCCAAGAGACCCAGTACTTC. Filled out from reference TRBV5-1 and TRBJ2-5, the complete variable domain reads KAGVTQTPRYLIKTRGQQVTLSCSPISGHRSVSWYQQTPGQGLQFLFEYFSETQRNKGNFPGRFSGRQFSNSRSEMNVSTLELGDSALYLCASSLRDIVQETQYFGPGTRLLVL.

The V call is TRBV5-8, the J call TRBJ1-3, with no clear D. This CDR3 has 16 residues. The germline CDR1 and CDR2 sequences are SGHTS and YDEGEE. Trimming took 2 bases from V and 0 from J, leaving 12 bases between them. CDR3 sequence reads: CASSFPSVPSGNTIYF. CDR3 nucleotide sequence: TGTGCCAGCAGCTTTCCCTCGGTACCCTCTGGAAACACCATATATTTT. The whole variable domain, filled in from reference TRBV5-8 and TRBJ1-3, reads EAGVTQSPTHLIKTRGQQATLRCSPISGHTSVYWYQQALGLGLQFLLWYDEGEERNRGNFPPRFSGRQFPNYSSELNVNALELEDSALYLCASSFPSVPSGNTIYFGEGSWLTVV.

J is TRBJ2-7 and V is TRBV19; TRBD2 agrees at 7 bases. Germline assignment: CDR1 LNHDA and CDR2 SQIVND (reference sequence). The CDR3 totals 15 residues. V gave up 6 bases and J gave up 0 bases; unmatched junction bases: 8. CDR3 DNA sequence: TGTGCCAGTAGACACGGGAGGACGAACTCCTACGAGCAGTACTTC. Its protein product is CASRHGRTNSYEQYF.

The chain couples TRBV7-8 to TRBJ1-5, with 8 positions matching TRBD1. Germline CDR1 is SGHVS and CDR2 is FQNEAQ. The CDR3 has 13 amino acids. With 5 bases clipped from V and 6 bases from J, the junction kept 3 bases outside the gene matches. The CDR3 here is CASSRDRSQPQHF. The CDR3 region has the DNA TGTGCCAGCAGCCGGGACAGGAGTCAGCCCCAGCATTTT.

The chain links TRBV7-8 to TRBJ2-5; the D call may be TRBD1 or TRBD2 (5 bases each). This CDR3 has 17 residues. Germline CDR1 SGHVS, CDR2 FQNEAQ. The V end was cut by 5 bases, the J end by 4 bases, with 23 bases between. This CDR3 reads CASSAPFSGTAPETQYF. For the CDR3, the DNA is TGTGCCAGCAGCGCGCCATTCTCGGGGACGGCTCCAGAGACCCAGTACTTC.

The rearrangement joins TRBV10-3 to TRBJ1-5; TRBD1 is a possible D gene (6 bases). Germline assignment: CDR1 ENHRY and CDR2 SYGVKD. Deletions cut 7 bases from V and 3 bases from J, with 10 bases between. This CDR3 region has 13 residues. The chain's CDR3 is CAINRENNQPQHF. The CDR3 DNA reads as TGTGCCATCAACAGGGAGAACAATCAGCCCCAGCATTTT.

This rearrangement joins TRBV18 to TRBJ2-7; 7 nucleotides match TRBD1. The CDR3 has 14 residues. Looked up from germline, CDR1 is KGHSH and CDR2 is LQKENI. Trimming took 3 bases from V and 1 from J; bases not matched to a gene: 3. Here the CDR3 reads CASSPWDRSYEQYF. The CDR3 DNA is TGTGCCAGCTCACCGTGGGACAGATCCTACGAGCAGTACTTC.

A single count supports this clone. The chain uses TRBV19 and TRBJ1-1; 8 bases agree with TRBD1. Germline V gene lookup returns CDR1 LNHDA and CDR2 SQIVND (reference sequence). The CDR3 spans 15 residues. With V trimmed by 5 bases and J by 1 base, 6 bases remained unmatched. The CDR3 nucleotides read TGTGCCAGTAGTCCCCAACAGGGGGGGAACACTGAAGCTTTCTTT. Its protein is CASSPQQGGNTEAFF.

This sequence joins TRBV27 and TRBJ2-3; 8 nucleotides align to TRBD2. Germline CDR1 and CDR2: MNHEY and SMNVEV (reference sequence). The CDR3 covers 15 residues. V trimming: 3 bases; J trimming: 4 bases; junction bases outside the gene matches: 6. This CDR3 is CASSFMGLEADTQYF. The CDR3 DNA follows: TGTGCCAGCAGTTTTATGGGACTAGAGGCAGATACGCAGTATTTT.

The rearrangement uses TRBV14 and TRBJ2-2; D is possibly TRBD1 (5 bases). With 0 bases removed from V and 3 bases from J, the gap between germline ends came to 17 bases. This CDR3 has 18 amino acids. Germline CDR1 is SGHDN and CDR2 is FVKESK. In DNA form, the CDR3 reads TGTGCCAGCAGCCAAGATCAGTTGGGGCCGTGGGACACCGGGGAGCTGTTTTTT. Its translation is CASSQDQLGPWDTGELFF.

The chain links TRBV4-3 to TRBJ1-2; D is possibly TRBD1 (5 bases). Looked up from germline, CDR1 is LGHNA and CDR2 is YSLEER. CDR3 length equals 12 residues. V shed 0 bases and J shed 8 bases, with 7 bases lying between them. CDR3 region: CASSQEAGGYTF. The DNA of the CDR3 is TGCGCCAGCAGCCAAGAGGCAGGGGGCTACACCTTC.

The rearrangement uses TRBV30 and TRBJ1-2, with unresolved D. The CDR3 length is 14 residues. Per the germline V gene, CDR1 is GTSNPN and CDR2 is SVGIG (reference sequence). Trimming removed 2 bases from V and 0 bases from J, with 10 bases in between. CDR3 sequence (DNA): TGTGCCTGGAGTTCAAATCAAGCTAACTATGGCTACACCTTC. Protein sequence: CAWSSNQANYGYTF.

The rearrangement uses TRBV7-9 and TRBJ2-1, with TRBD2 identical over 9 bases. Per the germline V gene, CDR1 is SEHNR and CDR2 is FQNEAQ (reference sequence). This CDR3 is built from 18 residues. V lost 6 bases to trimming and J lost 4 bases; unmatched junction nucleotides: 16. DNA for the CDR3: TGTGCCAGCAGTTCCACTACCTCCACTAGCGGGCTTTACAATGAGCAGTTCTTC. Its protein is CASSSTTSTSGLYNEQFF.

This clone was observed once. The V call is TRBV27, the J call TRBJ1-2, with D tentatively TRBD1 (6 bases). This CDR3 is 12 amino acids long. Germline V lookup: CDR1 MNHEY, CDR2 SMNVEV (reference sequence). Trimming left V 3 bases short and J 6 bases short, with 8 bases between. CDR3 residues: CASSFRGDGYTF. In DNA form, the CDR3 reads TGTGCCAGCAGTTTTAGGGGGGATGGCTACACCTTC.

The genes are TRBV11-2 and TRBJ1-5; D not resolved. The CDR3 runs to 14 residues. Germline CDR1 is SGHAT and CDR2 is FQNNGV. V was trimmed by 1 base and J by 10 bases, leaving 14 bases between them. CDR3 amino acids: CASSLARHHAPQHF. In DNA, the CDR3 is TGTGCCAGCAGCTTAGCCCGCCATCACGCCCCCCAGCATTTT. Together with reference TRBV11-2 and TRBJ1-5, the CDR3 gives the full variable domain: EAGVAQSPRYKIIEKRQSVAFWCNPISGHATLYWYQQILGQGPKLLIQFQNNGVVDDSQLPKDRFSAERLKGVDSTLKIQPAKLEDSAVYLCASSLARHHAPQHFGDGTRLSIL.

The chain recombines TRBV11-3 with TRBJ1-1; a possible D gene is TRBD1 (5 bases). The CDR3 runs 13 residues. V dropped 3 bases and J dropped 7 bases, with 12 bases sitting between them. CDR1 and CDR2 from the germline V gene are SGHNT and YENEEA. The CDR3 nucleotides are TGTGCCAGCAGCTTGGGGGGGATGGGTGAAGCTTTCTTT. This gives the protein CASSLGGMGEAFF.

The genes are TRBV6-1 and TRBJ2-2; D might be TRBD2 (5 bases). The CDR3 has 18 amino acids. With 1 base removed from V and 4 bases from J, the gap between germline ends came to 19 bases. Germline CDR1 MNHNS, CDR2 SASEGT. The CDR3 loop is CASSEEFRTLRGTGELFF. CDR3 DNA: TGTGCCAGCAGTGAAGAGTTTCGTACGCTCCGGGGCACCGGGGAGCTGTTTTTT.

This clone turned up a few times. The gene calls are TRBV5-6 and TRBJ2-7; maybe TRBD1 (6 bases). CDR1 is SGHDT, CDR2 YYEEEE, per germline. The CDR3 has 13 residues. V lost 4 bases and J lost 3, with 11 bases in between. CDR3 in amino acids: CASSHRVLYEQYF. The CDR3, as DNA: TGTGCCAGCAGCCACAGGGTTCTCTACGAGCAGTACTTC.

The chain joins TRBV28 to TRBJ2-7; D unresolved. Germline lookup yields CDR1 MDHEN and CDR2 SYDVKM. V was pared by 4 bases and J by 0 bases, with 4 bases between. CDR3 size: 12 residues. The CDR3 DNA reads as TGTGCCAGCAGTTCCAACTCCTACGAGCAGTACTTC. Its protein product is CASSSNSYEQYF.

The chain has TRBV18 and TRBJ1-4, with D unresolved. V was pared by 4 bases and J by 4 bases, with 4 bases between. The germline gives CDR1 KGHSH, CDR2 LQKENI. This CDR3 region has 12 residues. CDR3 region: CASSLDNEKLFF. For the CDR3, the DNA is TGTGCCAGCTCACTAGATAATGAAAAACTGTTTTTT.

V is TRBV5-6 and J is TRBJ1-2, with a possible D match to TRBD1 (6 bases). This CDR3 has 14 amino acids. Germline assignment: CDR1 SGHDT and CDR2 YYEEEE. The ends were cut back, 5 bases at V and 3 bases at J, with 14 bases in the middle. In nucleotides, the CDR3 is TGTGCCAGCAGTCGCGACAGGCGAGACTATGGCTACACCTTC. Its translation: CASSRDRRDYGYTF.